Below, 5 T cell receptor beta chains from the same sample are listed, as sequenced in a study of shared clonotypes between healthy human individuals. Only in-frame clones appear in the TCRdb table, and some are missing; sequencing was by immunoSEQ multiplex PCR. The data show a few million clones, with about 90% seen just once and 0.37% held by the top ten. Sequencing was performed on naive CD4+ T cells from PBMCs. Stated subset: CD45RA+ positively selected. The receptors shown here come from a young man in good health. Some clones in this sample may be carry-over from other donors' samples.

J is TRBJ2-1 and V is TRBV5-1; D is possibly TRBD1 (6 bases). Germline V gene lookup returns CDR1 SGHRS and CDR2 YFSETQ. This CDR3 is 15 amino acids long. The V gene lost 5 bases and the J gene lost 5 bases, with 17 bases spanning the gap. CDR3 in amino acids: CASRVRGQRHNEQFF. CDR3 bases: TGCGCCAGCAGAGTTAGAGGACAGCGACACAATGAGCAGTTCTTC. The variable domain in full, with the rest retrieved from reference TRBV5-1 and TRBJ2-1, is KAGVTQTPRYLIKTRGQQVTLSCSPISGHRSVSWYQQTPGQGLQFLFEYFSETQRNKGNFPGRFSGRQFSNSRSEMNVSTLELGDSALYLCASRVRGQRHNEQFFGPGTRLTVL.

The CDR3 loop reads CASSVGGKGYEQYF. The DNA of the CDR3 is TGTGCCAGCAGCGTAGGAGGAAAAGGCTACGAGCAGTACTTC. The V and J genes are TRBV9 and TRBJ2-7; no clear D. Germline values: CDR1 SGDLS, CDR2 YYNGEE. CDR3 size: 14 residues. The V gene lost 0 bases and the J gene lost 3 bases, with 10 bases spanning the gap. The full variable domain, with the rest looked up from reference TRBV9 and TRBJ2-7, is DSGVTQTPKHLITATGQRVTLRCSPRSGDLSVYWYQQSLDQGLQFLIQYYNGEERAKGNILERFSAQQFPDLHSELNLSSLELGDSALYFCASSVGGKGYEQYFGPGTRLTVT.

This chain links TRBV4-1 with TRBJ2-7; D may match TRBD1 or TRBD2 (5 bases each). Trimming stripped 6 bases from V and 2 bases from J, with 17 bases between. The CDR3 is 15 amino acids. CDR1 is MGHRA and CDR2 is YSYEKL in the germline V gene. The CDR3 region is CASSSPGAGTYEQYF. DNA of the CDR3: TGCGCCAGCAGTTCCCCCGGGGCGGGTACCTACGAGCAGTACTTC.

This clone appeared a single time. J is TRBJ2-7 and V is TRBV2; D is undetermined. CDR3 length: 11 residues. The ends were cut back, 3 bases at V and 4 bases at J, with 4 bases in the middle. Germline V gives CDR1 SNHLY, CDR2 FYNNEI. CDR3 DNA: TGTGCCAGCAGTGACGGGTACGAGCAGTACTTC. Its translation: CASSDGYEQYF.

This chain uses TRBV12-5 with TRBJ2-5; 8 nucleotides align to TRBD2. Germline V CDR1 and CDR2: LGHNT, FRNRAP. The CDR3 runs to 17 residues. The V gene end was trimmed by 1 base and the J gene end by 5 bases; junction bases not matched to a gene: 12. The CDR3 DNA reads TGTGCTAGTGGTTTGGCCCTACTAGCGGTCCACGGGGAGACCCAGTACTTC. It encodes CASGLALLAVHGETQYF.